This T cell receptor (beta chain) comes out of a study of blood T cell repertoires in COVID-19. Profiling relied on immunoSEQ multiplex PCR, and the TCRdb table lists in-frame clones only, not all of them. The repertoire holds some 190,000 clones, with about 82% as singletons. Assignments of participants to cohorts depended upon their own reported clinical history. V gave up 3 bases and J gave up 0 bases, with 6 bases separating them. In germline, CDR1 is MNHEY, CDR2 SMNVEV (reference sequence). The CDR3 is 15 residues long. The chain has TRBV27 and TRBJ1-6; D is unclear. The sample was PBMCs or T cells enriched from blood (not recorded which). The clonotype was recovered from a man aged 35-49 years with acute COVID-19. The CDR3 is CASSLSNSYNSPLHF. The DNA for the CDR3 is TGTGCCAGCAGTTTGAGTAACTCCTATAATTCACCCCTCCACTTT.